A selection of T cell receptor beta chains follows, all from one sample in a study of response to subunit inactivated influenza vaccine. TCRdb reanalysed the RT-PCR reads using MiXCR and keeps one entry per CDR3 protein. The table records roughly 150,000 distinct CDR3 sequences, 11% of them present only once. Sequencing was performed on non-naive T cells sorted from PBMCs, taken roughly 6 weeks after vaccination. Receptors were obtained from a man between 45 and 60 years old who received an inactivated influenza vaccine. CDR3s include the opening cysteine and the closing phenylalanine or tryptophan.

CDR3 protein,CDR3 length,V gene,J gene
CASSGGPGQGFGGYTF,16,TRBV5-6,TRBJ1-2
CAISRSRDTEAFF,13,TRBV10-3,TRBJ1-1
CAISRTASYEQYF,13,TRBV10-3,TRBJ2-7
CATGTGSGNQPQHF,14,TRBV10-3,TRBJ1-5
CASSPLAGGMQETQYF,16,TRBV4-3,TRBJ2-5
CAWSRGGPYEQYF,13,TRBV30,TRBJ2-7
CASSVAGTGDYEQYF,15,TRBV9,TRBJ2-7
CASSEGVLTNEKLFF,15,TRBV2,TRBJ1-4
CASSLAAGGPSNTGELFF,18,TRBV12-3/TRBV12-4,TRBJ2-2
CASRPAPDSNQPQHF,15,TRBV5-1,TRBJ1-5
CASSYSGIPETQYF,14,TRBV6-2/TRBV6-3,TRBJ2-5
CASSSLTGKNTEAFF,15,TRBV7-6,TRBJ1-1
CASSLQGLADTDTQYF,16,TRBV5-1,TRBJ2-3
CASSLGGSETQYF,13,TRBV12-3/TRBV12-4,TRBJ2-5
CASSPGTASGTDTIYF,16,TRBV18,TRBJ1-3
CASSPRTGGYNEQFF,15,TRBV7-9,TRBJ2-1
CASSPHQVQGDEQFF,15,TRBV6-1,TRBJ2-1
CASSVAAGGTTDTQYF,16,TRBV9,TRBJ2-3
CASSRTAIYEQYF,13,TRBV27,TRBJ2-7
CASSQDGGGETQYF,14,TRBV14,TRBJ2-5
CASSRDYSGTQYF,13,TRBV7-2,TRBJ2-3
CASSQGRALGYTF,13,TRBV7-8,TRBJ1-2
CASSPRGGLAVGTQYF,16,TRBV11-2,TRBJ2-5
CASSSAGVTSYNEQFF,16,TRBV28,TRBJ2-1
CASSLDGLGGYTF,13,TRBV5-1,TRBJ1-2
CASSGRGLAGYEQYF,15,TRBV7-2,TRBJ2-7
CASSHPRRGGYNEQFF,16,TRBV4-3,TRBJ2-1
CSAEEDRVTDTQYF,14,TRBV20-1,TRBJ2-3
CASSLIMGGTYEQYF,15,TRBV5-5,TRBJ2-7